Reported below is one T cell receptor (beta chain). The antigen remains undetermined. Profiled with immunoSEQ multiplex PCR; TCRdb holds only in-frame clones, not every one. The sample lists 150,000 to 200,000 clones, over 80% seen once, with around 9.3% in the top ten. This specimen comes from a study of T cell responses to AZD1222 COVID-19 vaccine. Whole-study findings and limits: An increase in Spike-specific TCR breadth and depth was observed after two AZD1222 doses. Among AZD1222 vaccinees, only 6 or 7 were seropositive at baseline.

Germline CDR1 SQVTM, CDR2 ANQGSEA. With V trimmed by 6 bases and J by 0 bases, 4 bases remained unmatched. This CDR3 region has 13 residues. This TCR was sampled from an adult in good health. This sample comprised peripheral blood, obtained on day 0 of AZD1222 vaccination. The chain carries TRBV29-1 and TRBJ1-2; 7 bases align to TRBD1. The DNA of the CDR3 is TGCAGCGTGACCGGGACAGCTAACTATGGCTACACCTTC. This gives the protein CSVTGTANYGYTF.